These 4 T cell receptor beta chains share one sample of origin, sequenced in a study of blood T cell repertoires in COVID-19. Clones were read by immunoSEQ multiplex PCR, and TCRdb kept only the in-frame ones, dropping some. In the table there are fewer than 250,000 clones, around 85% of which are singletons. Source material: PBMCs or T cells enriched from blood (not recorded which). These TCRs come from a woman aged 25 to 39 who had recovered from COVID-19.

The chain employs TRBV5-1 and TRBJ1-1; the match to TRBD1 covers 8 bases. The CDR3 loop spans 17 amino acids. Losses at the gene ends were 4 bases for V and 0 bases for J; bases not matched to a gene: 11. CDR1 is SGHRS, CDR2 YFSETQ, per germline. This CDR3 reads CASSPDQGAGVNTEAFF. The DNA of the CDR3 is TGCGCCAGCAGCCCGGATCAGGGGGCCGGGGTGAACACTGAAGCTTTCTTT.

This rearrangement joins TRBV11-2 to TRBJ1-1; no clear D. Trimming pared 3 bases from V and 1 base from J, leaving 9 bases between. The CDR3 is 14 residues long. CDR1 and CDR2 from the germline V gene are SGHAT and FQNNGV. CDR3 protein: CASSFRRANTEAFF. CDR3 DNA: TGTGCCAGCAGCTTCCGGAGAGCGAACACTGAAGCTTTCTTT.

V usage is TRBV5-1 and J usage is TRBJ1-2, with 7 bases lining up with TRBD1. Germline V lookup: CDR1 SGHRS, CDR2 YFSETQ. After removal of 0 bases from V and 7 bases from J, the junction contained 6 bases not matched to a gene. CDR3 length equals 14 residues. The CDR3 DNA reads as TGCGCCAGCAGCTTGGACAGGGGAATTCGTGGCTACACCTTC. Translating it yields CASSLDRGIRGYTF.

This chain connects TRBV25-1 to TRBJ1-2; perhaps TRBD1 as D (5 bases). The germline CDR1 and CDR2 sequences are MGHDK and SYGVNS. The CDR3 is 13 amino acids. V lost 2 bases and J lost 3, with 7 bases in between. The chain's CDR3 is CASSELTDYGYTF. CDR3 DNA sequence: TGTGCCAGCAGTGAACTGACAGACTATGGCTACACCTTC.